A single sample gave rise to the 17 T cell receptor beta chains below, sequenced in a study of CD8+ T cells in alopecia areata. Following extraction, RNA underwent reverse transcription to cDNA, which served as the sequencing template. Using immunoSEQ multiplex PCR, the repertoire was profiled, and TCRdb retains in-frame clones only, with some absent. Found here are around 210,000 clones, approximately 53% of them singletons; the top ten hold 4% to 6%. The material sequenced was CD8+ T cells sorted from blood. These receptors all come from a human donor in good health.

The chain joins TRBV18 to TRBJ1-5; D gene uncertain. Germline V gene lookup returns CDR1 KGHSH and CDR2 LQKENI. CDR3 length equals 14 residues. V lost 3 bases, J lost 9 bases, and 15 bases lay in between. This CDR3 is CASSPGQYLGPQHF. The CDR3 bases are TGTGCCAGCTCACCGGGTCAGTACCTTGGGCCCCAGCATTTT.

The gene calls are TRBV13 and TRBJ2-7; 9 positions agree with TRBD2. V was pared by 4 bases and J by 3 bases, with 10 bases of the junction left unmatched. The CDR3 is made up of 16 amino acids. Per the germline V gene, CDR1 is PRHDT and CDR2 is FYEKMQ (reference sequence). The CDR3 region is CASSSFGGGARYEQYF. DNA for the CDR3: TGTGCCAGCAGCTCTTTCGGCGGGGGGGCCCGCTACGAGCAGTACTTC.

V is TRBV29-1 and J is TRBJ1-1; TRBD1 is a possible D gene (6 bases). The CDR3 runs 13 residues. The V gene lost 6 bases and the J gene lost 3 bases, with 14 bases spanning the gap. The germline V gene has CDR1 SQVTM and CDR2 ANQGSEA. The CDR3 DNA reads as TGCAGCGTCCGACTCTCAGGGGACACTGAAGCTTTCTTT. It encodes CSVRLSGDTEAFF.

This clone was detected only a few times. The CDR3 DNA sequence: TGTGCCAGCAGTTTATCAGGAACCACAGATACGCAGTATTTT. Translating gives CASSLSGTTDTQYF. This chain joins TRBV27 and TRBJ2-3; D remains unclear. Germline CDR1 and CDR2: MNHEY and SMNVEV (reference sequence). Trimming cost V 0 bases and J 2 bases, with 6 bases left between them. This CDR3 spans 14 amino acids.

This chain uses TRBV5-4 with TRBJ1-3; D is unclear. This CDR3 is 14 amino acids long. Germline CDR1 SGHNT, CDR2 YYREEE (reference sequence). Trimming took off 4 bases at V and 0 bases at J, with 8 bases between the two ends. In DNA form, the CDR3 reads TGTGCCAGCAGCACGGGCCTCTCTGGAAACACCATATATTTT. Translation gives CASSTGLSGNTIYF.

V is TRBV29-1 and J is TRBJ1-2, with 9 bases fitting TRBD1. Germline lookup yields CDR1 SQVTM and CDR2 ANQGSEA. Trimming took 6 bases from V and 7 from J; bases not matched to a gene: 6. The CDR3 consists of 12 residues. The CDR3 DNA follows: TGCAGCGTCGGACAGGGGATGCCTGGCTACACCTTC. Translation: CSVGQGMPGYTF.

The rearrangement links TRBV2 to TRBJ2-5; no definite D call. This CDR3 has 14 amino acids. V lost 2 bases and J 2 bases, leaving 9 bases between the germline ends. CDR1 and CDR2 (germline): SNHLY, FYNNEI. DNA for the CDR3: TGTGCCAGCAGTGAAAACAACTTACAAGAGACCCAGTACTTC. Its translation: CASSENNLQETQYF.

The sample holds many counts of this clone. The CDR3 loop is CASSPLDRSTEAFF. The CDR3, as DNA: TGTGCCAGCTCACCTCTAGACAGGAGCACTGAAGCTTTCTTT. The genes are TRBV18 and TRBJ1-1; a weak D match, TRBD1 (6 bases). The CDR3 loop spans 14 amino acids. Germline lookup yields CDR1 KGHSH and CDR2 LQKENI. Between the trimmed V and J ends, which lost 3 bases and 4 bases, there was a span of 12 bases.

This clone was observed a few times. This CDR3 reads CASTLSVAGSETQYF. CDR3 coding DNA: TGTGCCAGCACTCTTAGCGTGGCTGGCTCCGAGACCCAGTACTTC. The chain joins TRBV28 to TRBJ2-5, with a possible D match to TRBD2 (5 bases). The germline gives CDR1 MDHEN, CDR2 SYDVKM. Deletions cut 7 bases from V and 5 bases from J, with 20 bases between. CDR3 length: 15 residues. Based on the CDR3 plus reference TRBV28 and TRBJ2-5, the full variable domain is DVKVTQSSRYLVKRTGEKVFLECVQDMDHENMFWYRQDPGLGLRLIYFSYDVKMKEKGDIPEGYSVSREKKERFSLILESASTNQTSMYLCASTLSVAGSETQYFGPGTRLLVL.

The chain employs TRBV7-9 and TRBJ2-3; D might be TRBD2 (6 bases). Germline assignment: CDR1 SEHNR and CDR2 FQNEAQ (reference sequence). V dropped 2 bases and J dropped 2 bases, with 14 bases sitting between them. This CDR3 contains 16 residues. CDR3 sequence (DNA): TGTGCCAGCAGCTTAAAGAGGACTACCCACACAGATACGCAGTATTTT. Amino acids: CASSLKRTTHTDTQYF.

Only a few counts were recorded for this clone. This sequence joins TRBV7-9 and TRBJ2-1; 7 positions match TRBD1. CDR3 size: 11 residues. Unmatched junction bases numbered 1, after V lost 4 bases and J lost 10 bases. The V gene's germline CDR1 is SEHNR and CDR2 FQNEAQ (reference sequence). In DNA form, the CDR3 reads TGTGCCAGCAGCTGGGGACAGGAGCAGTTCTTC. This encodes CASSWGQEQFF.

The chain recombines TRBV7-9 with TRBJ1-1; 8 positions match TRBD1. CDR1 is SEHNR and CDR2 is FQNEAQ in the germline V gene (reference sequence). The J segment lost 7 bases and the V segment lost 1 base, leaving 11 bases of the junction unmatched. The CDR3 is 16 amino acids. The chain's CDR3 is CASSLGAGGGMIEAFF. In DNA, the CDR3 is TGTGCCAGCAGCTTAGGGGCAGGGGGCGGGATGATTGAAGCTTTCTTT.

The chain carries TRBV4-1 and TRBJ2-1; TRBD2 matches 7 bases. Trimming removed 3 bases from V and 11 bases from J; junction bases left unmatched: 4. Germline lookup yields CDR1 MGHRA and CDR2 YSYEKL. The CDR3 consists of 12 residues. The CDR3: CASSHIAGQQFF. As DNA, the CDR3 is TGCGCCAGCAGCCACATAGCGGGTCAGCAGTTCTTC.

V is TRBV11-2 and J is TRBJ2-7; D is undetermined. Germline V gives CDR1 SGHAT, CDR2 FQNNGV. Trimming removed 5 bases from V and 5 bases from J, with 7 bases in between. The length of the CDR3 is 11 residues. The CDR3 nucleotides read TGTGCCAGCAGCGCACGCCACGAGCAGTACTTC. Amino acids: CASSARHEQYF.

In this sample, this clone turned up a few times. The chain has TRBV4-1 and TRBJ2-7; D gene unclear. Germline V gene data show CDR1 as MGHRA and CDR2 as YSYEKL. The CDR3 has 13 amino acids. The V end lost 0 bases, the J end lost 2 bases, and 5 bases lay between the germline ends. CDR3 coding DNA: TGCGCCAGCAGCCAAGAATTGACCTACGAGCAGTACTTC. Protein: CASSQELTYEQYF.

This clone has a single count. The rearrangement joins TRBV25-1 to TRBJ2-1, with TRBD2 matching over 11 bases. Germline values: CDR1 MGHDK, CDR2 SYGVNS. The CDR3 loop spans 14 amino acids. Losses at the gene ends were 6 bases for V and 7 bases for J; bases not matched to a gene: 5. The CDR3 loop is CASRLAGDQNEQFF. CDR3 bases: TGTGCCAGCAGACTAGCGGGGGATCAAAATGAGCAGTTCTTC.

The chain uses TRBV14 and TRBJ2-1; possible D gene TRBD2, 7 bases. This CDR3 is built from 16 residues. The V gene's germline CDR1 is SGHDN and CDR2 FVKESK. Deletions cut 3 bases from V and 8 bases from J, with 20 bases between. The CDR3 DNA sequence: TGTGCCAGCAGCCACTTAGGGGGGGCCGTGGGCGATGAGCAGTTCTTC. Its protein product is CASSHLGGAVGDEQFF.